Listed below are T cell receptor beta chains from one sample, sequenced in a study of CD8 T cells in Susac syndrome. MiXCR, run by TCRdb on the immunoSEQ multiplex PCR reads, gives a single entry per CDR3 protein. This sample has around 120,000 distinct CDR3 sequences, with roughly 94% found just once. Source material: CD4+ T cells from PBMCs. These receptors were collected from a human donor with multiple sclerosis. Both conserved end residues are part of each CDR3. A D gene is named only where the DNA matches it firmly. Part of the rows lack a size; the others show once, few, many or a class for expanded clones.

J,V,D,size,DNA,CDR3
TRBJ1-1,TRBV5-1,NA,NA,TGCGCCAGCAGCTTGGATCAGGGGACTGAAGCTTTCTTT,CASSLDQGTEAFF
TRBJ2-7,TRBV28,NA,NA,TGTGCCAGCAGCGTGCCCGGGACCCCCAGTAACTTC,CASSVPGTPSNF
TRBJ1-1,TRBV30,NA,once,TGTGCCTGGAGCCGGTTGGACGAGACTGAAGCTTTCTTT,CAWSRLDETEAFF
TRBJ1-6,TRBV2,TRBD1,NA,TGTGCCAGCCTCTCTGAGAGGACAGGCAATTCACCCCTCCACTTT,CASLSERTGNSPLHF
TRBJ1-1,TRBV9,NA,once,TGTGCCAGCAGCGTAGCCGGGCAGGGTAGTGAAGCTTTCTTT,CASSVAGQGSEAFF
TRBJ1-1,TRBV5-1,NA,NA,TGCGCCAGCAGCTTGGAGGGACAAGAAACTGAAGCTTTCTTT,CASSLEGQETEAFF
TRBJ2-3,TRBV12-5,NA,NA,TGTGCTAGTGGTTTGGCACCGACAGCGAGAGTCCCAGATACGCAGTATTTT,CASGLAPTARVPDTQYF
TRBJ2-7,TRBV5-1,NA,NA,TGCGCCAGCAGCTTGCCTGCCGGGGTTGACGAGCAGTACTTC,CASSLPAGVDEQYF
TRBJ2-5,TRBV5-1,NA,NA,TGCGCCAGCAGCCAAGCCTTTACTCAAGAGACCCAGTACTTC,CASSQAFTQETQYF
TRBJ2-1,TRBV9,NA,once,TGTGCCAGCAATAATCGTGGTGGAGGGCAGTTCTTC,CASNNRGGGQFF
TRBJ1-4,TRBV12-3/TRBV12-4,TRBD1,NA,TGTGCCAGCAGTTTATGGGGACAGGGGAGTGAAAAACTGTTTTTT,CASSLWGQGSEKLFF
TRBJ2-7,TRBV30,TRBD2,NA,TGTGCCTGGAGTGGAGAACGGGGGGCCTACGAGCAGTACTTC,CAWSGERGAYEQYF
TRBJ2-1,TRBV30,TRBD1,NA,TGTGCCTGGAGTCAACGATCCGGGACAGGGGACAATGAGCAGTTCTTC,CAWSQRSGTGDNEQFF
TRBJ1-1,TRBV6-5,TRBD1,NA,TGTGCCAGCAGTGGCCGACAGGGCATGAACACTGAAGCTTTCTTT,CASSGRQGMNTEAFF
TRBJ2-1,TRBV6-2/TRBV6-3,TRBD1,NA,TGTGCCAGCACCCGGACAGGGAGCAATGAGCAGTTCTTC,CASTRTGSNEQFF
TRBJ2-7,TRBV5-6,TRBD1,NA,TGTGCCAGCAGCTCCCTGGACAGGGCCGGGGTCGAGCAGTACTTC,CASSSLDRAGVEQYF
TRBJ1-5,TRBV12-3/TRBV12-4,NA,NA,TGTGCCAGCAGTTTCCTTAGGACCAATCAGCCCCAGCATTTT,CASSFLRTNQPQHF
TRBJ1-2,TRBV24-1,TRBD1,NA,TGTGCCACCAGTGACCCAGGGGGCCGAGGCTACACCTTC,CATSDPGGRGYTF
TRBJ2-7,TRBV5-1,NA,NA,TGCGCCAGCAGCTTGGCCGGGGAACGGACTCAGGGGCAGTACTTC,CASSLAGERTQGQYF
TRBJ2-7,TRBV12-3/TRBV12-4,TRBD2,NA,TGTGCCAGCAGTACCCGAACTAGCGGGAGGGTCGAGCAGTACTTC,CASSTRTSGRVEQYF
TRBJ2-5,TRBV5-1,NA,NA,TGCGCCAGCAGCTTGTGGTCAGAGACCCAGTACTTC,CASSLWSETQYF
TRBJ2-7,TRBV5-1,NA,NA,TGCGCCAGCAGCCCGGTGGTCCGCTACGAGCAGTACTTC,CASSPVVRYEQYF
TRBJ2-7,TRBV5-1,TRBD2,once,TGCGCCAGCAGCCTTGGGACTAGCGGGATCTCCTACGAGCAGTACTTC,CASSLGTSGISYEQYF
TRBJ2-7,TRBV30,TRBD2,NA,TGTGCCTGGAGTACTAGCGGCATCGCCTACGAGCAGTACTTC,CAWSTSGIAYEQYF